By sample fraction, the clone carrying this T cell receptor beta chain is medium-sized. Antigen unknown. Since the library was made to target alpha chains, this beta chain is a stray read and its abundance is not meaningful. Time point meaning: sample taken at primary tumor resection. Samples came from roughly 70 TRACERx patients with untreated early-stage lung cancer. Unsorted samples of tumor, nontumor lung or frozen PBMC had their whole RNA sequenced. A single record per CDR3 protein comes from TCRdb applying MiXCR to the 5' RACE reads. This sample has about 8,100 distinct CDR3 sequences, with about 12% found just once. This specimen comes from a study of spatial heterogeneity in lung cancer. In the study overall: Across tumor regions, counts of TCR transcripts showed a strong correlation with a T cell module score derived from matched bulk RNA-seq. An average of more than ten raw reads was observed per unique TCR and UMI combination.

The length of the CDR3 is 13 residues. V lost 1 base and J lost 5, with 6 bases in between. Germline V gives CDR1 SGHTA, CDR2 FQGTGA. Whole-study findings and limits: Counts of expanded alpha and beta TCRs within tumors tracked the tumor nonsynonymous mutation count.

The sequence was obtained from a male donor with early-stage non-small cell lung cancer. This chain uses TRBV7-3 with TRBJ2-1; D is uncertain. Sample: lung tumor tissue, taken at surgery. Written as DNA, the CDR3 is TGTGCCAGCAGCTTAATGGCGGACAATGAGCAGTTCTTC. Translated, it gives CASSLMADNEQFF. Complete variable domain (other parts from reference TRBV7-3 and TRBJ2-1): GAGVSQTPSNKVTEKGKYVELRCDPISGHTALYWYRQSLGQGPEFLIYFQGTGAADDSGLPNDRFFAVRPEGSVSTLKIQRTERGDSAVYLCASSLMADNEQFFGPGTRLTVL.